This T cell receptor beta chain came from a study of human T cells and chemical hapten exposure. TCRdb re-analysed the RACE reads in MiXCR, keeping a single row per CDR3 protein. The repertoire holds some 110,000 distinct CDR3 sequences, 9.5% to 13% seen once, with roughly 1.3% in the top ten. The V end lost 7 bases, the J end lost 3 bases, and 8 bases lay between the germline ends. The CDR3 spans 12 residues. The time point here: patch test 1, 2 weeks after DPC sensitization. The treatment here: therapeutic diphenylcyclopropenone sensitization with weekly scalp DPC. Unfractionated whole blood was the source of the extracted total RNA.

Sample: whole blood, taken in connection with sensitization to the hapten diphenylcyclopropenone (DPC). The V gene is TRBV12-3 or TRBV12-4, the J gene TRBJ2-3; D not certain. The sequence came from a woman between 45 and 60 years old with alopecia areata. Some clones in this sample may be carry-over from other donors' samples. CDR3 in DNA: TGTGCCAGCACCTGGAGTACAGATACGCAGTATTTT. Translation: CASTWSTDTQYF.